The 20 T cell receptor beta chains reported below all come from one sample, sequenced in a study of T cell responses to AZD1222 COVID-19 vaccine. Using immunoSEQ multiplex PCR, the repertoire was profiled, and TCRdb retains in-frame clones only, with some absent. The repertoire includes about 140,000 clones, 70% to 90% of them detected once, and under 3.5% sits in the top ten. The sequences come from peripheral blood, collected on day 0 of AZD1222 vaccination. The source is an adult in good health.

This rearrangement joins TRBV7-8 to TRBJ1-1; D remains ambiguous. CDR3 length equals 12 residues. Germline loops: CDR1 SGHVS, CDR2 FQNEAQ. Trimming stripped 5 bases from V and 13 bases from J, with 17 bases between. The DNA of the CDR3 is TGTGCCAGCAGCCCCCCAATCCGACCAGTTTTCTTT. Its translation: CASSPPIRPVFF.

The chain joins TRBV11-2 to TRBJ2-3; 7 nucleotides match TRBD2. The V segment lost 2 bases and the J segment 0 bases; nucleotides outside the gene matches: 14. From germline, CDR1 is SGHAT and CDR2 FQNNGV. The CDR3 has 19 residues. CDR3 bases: TGTGCCAGCAGCTTACTTTATCTGGCTAGCGGTGCTAGCACAGATACGCAGTATTTT. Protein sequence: CASSLLYLASGASTDTQYF.

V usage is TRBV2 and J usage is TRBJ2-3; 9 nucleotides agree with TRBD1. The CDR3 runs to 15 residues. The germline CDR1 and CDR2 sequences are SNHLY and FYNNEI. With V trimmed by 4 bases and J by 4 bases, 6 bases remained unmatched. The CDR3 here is CASSATGGRSDTQYF. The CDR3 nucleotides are TGTGCCAGCAGTGCTACAGGGGGCAGATCAGATACGCAGTATTTT.

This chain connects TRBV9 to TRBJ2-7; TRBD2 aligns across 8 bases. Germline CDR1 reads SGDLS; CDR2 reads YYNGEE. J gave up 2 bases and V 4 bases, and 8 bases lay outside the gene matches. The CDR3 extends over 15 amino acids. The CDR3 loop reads CASSRGLAGTYEQYF. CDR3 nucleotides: TGTGCCAGCAGCAGGGGCTTAGCGGGAACCTACGAGCAGTACTTC.

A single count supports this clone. The DNA of the CDR3 is TGTGCCAGCAGCCTATTTGGGTTTTCAGATACGCAGTATTTT. Its protein product is CASSLFGFSDTQYF. The chain has TRBV3-1 (or the pseudogene TRBV3-2) and TRBJ2-3; no clear D gene. CDR3 length: 14 amino acids. From germline, CDR1 is LGHDT and CDR2 YNNKEL (reference sequence). V lost 4 bases, J lost 4 bases, and 12 bases lay in between.

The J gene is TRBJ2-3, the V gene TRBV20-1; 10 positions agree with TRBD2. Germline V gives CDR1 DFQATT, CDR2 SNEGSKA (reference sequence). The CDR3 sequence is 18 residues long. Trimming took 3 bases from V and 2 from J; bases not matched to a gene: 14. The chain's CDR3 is CSASGLAGVAKPTDTQYF. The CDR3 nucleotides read TGCAGTGCTAGTGGGCTAGCGGGAGTGGCTAAACCCACAGATACGCAGTATTTT.

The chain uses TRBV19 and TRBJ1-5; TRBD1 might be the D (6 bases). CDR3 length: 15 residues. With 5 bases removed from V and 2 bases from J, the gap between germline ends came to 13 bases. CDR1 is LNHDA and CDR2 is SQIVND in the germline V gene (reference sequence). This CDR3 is CASSGGELGNQPQHF. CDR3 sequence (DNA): TGTGCCAGTAGTGGGGGCGAGCTGGGCAATCAGCCCCAGCATTTT.

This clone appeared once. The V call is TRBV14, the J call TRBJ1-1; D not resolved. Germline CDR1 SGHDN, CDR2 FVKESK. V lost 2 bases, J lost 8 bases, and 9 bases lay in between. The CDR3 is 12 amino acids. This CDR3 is CASSQQGQEAFF. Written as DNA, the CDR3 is TGTGCCAGCAGCCAACAAGGTCAGGAAGCTTTCTTT.

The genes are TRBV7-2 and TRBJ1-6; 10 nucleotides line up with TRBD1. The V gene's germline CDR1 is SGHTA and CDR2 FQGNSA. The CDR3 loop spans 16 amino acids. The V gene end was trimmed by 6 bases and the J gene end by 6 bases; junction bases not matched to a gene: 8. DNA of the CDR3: TGTGCCAGCAGTTTACGACAGGGGGCGGCTAATTCACCCCTCCACTTT. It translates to CASSLRQGAANSPLHF. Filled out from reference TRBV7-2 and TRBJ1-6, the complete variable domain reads GAGVSQSPSNKVTEKGKDVELRCDPISGHTALYWYRQSLGQGLEFLIYFQGNSAPDKSGLPSDRFSAERTGGSVSTLTIQRTQQEDSAVYLCASSLRQGAANSPLHFGNGTRLTVT.

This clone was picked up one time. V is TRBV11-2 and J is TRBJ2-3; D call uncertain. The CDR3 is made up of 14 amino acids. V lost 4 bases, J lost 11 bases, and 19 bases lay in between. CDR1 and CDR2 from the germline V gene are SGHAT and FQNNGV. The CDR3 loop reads CASSSPGHPMGQYF. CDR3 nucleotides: TGTGCCAGCAGCTCGCCGGGCCACCCAATGGGGCAGTATTTT.

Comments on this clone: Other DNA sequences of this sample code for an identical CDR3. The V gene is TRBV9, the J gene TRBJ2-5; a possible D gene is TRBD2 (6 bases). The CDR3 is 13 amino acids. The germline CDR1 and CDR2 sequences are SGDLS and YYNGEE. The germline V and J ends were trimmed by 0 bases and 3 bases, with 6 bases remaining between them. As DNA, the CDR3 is TGTGCCAGCAGCGTAGGCGGGGAAGAGACCCAGTACTTC. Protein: CASSVGGEETQYF.

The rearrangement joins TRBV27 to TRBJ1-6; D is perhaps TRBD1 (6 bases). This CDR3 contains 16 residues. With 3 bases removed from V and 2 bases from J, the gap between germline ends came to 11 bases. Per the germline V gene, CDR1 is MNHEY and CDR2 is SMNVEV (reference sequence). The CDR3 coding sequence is TGTGCCAGCAGTTTTGGGACAACGCCCTATAATTCACCCCTCCACTTT. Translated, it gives CASSFGTTPYNSPLHF.

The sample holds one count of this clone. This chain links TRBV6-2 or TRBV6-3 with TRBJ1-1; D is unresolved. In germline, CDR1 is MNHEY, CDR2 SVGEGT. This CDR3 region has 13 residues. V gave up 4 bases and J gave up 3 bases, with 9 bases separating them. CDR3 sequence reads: CASSWVWDTEAFF. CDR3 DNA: TGTGCCAGCAGTTGGGTCTGGGACACTGAAGCTTTCTTT.

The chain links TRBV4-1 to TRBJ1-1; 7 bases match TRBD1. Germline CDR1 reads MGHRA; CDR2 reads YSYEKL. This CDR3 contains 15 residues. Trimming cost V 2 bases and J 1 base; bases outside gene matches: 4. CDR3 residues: CASSQHDRANTEAFF. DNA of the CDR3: TGCGCCAGCAGCCAACACGACAGGGCGAACACTGAAGCTTTCTTT.

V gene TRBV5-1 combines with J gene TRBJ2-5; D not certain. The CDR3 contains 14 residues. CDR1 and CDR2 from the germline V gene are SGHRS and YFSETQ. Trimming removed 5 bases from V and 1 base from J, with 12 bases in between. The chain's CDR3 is CASSYDILQETQYF. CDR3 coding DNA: TGCGCCAGCAGTTACGACATCCTCCAAGAGACCCAGTACTTC.

The CDR3 loop is CASSLGSLGTPYGYTF. CDR3 bases: TGTGCCAGCAGCTTGGGGTCTTTGGGTACACCCTATGGCTACACCTTC. The chain has TRBV5-6 and TRBJ1-2; D uncertain. Trimming shortened V by 0 bases and J by 4 bases, and 16 bases separated the two germline ends. Germline V CDR1 and CDR2: SGHDT, YYEEEE. This CDR3 region has 16 residues.

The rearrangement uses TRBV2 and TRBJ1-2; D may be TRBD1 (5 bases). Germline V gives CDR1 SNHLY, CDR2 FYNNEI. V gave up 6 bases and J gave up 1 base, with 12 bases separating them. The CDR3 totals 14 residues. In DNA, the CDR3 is TGTGCCAGCAGAGTGACAGTTCGTAACTATGGCTACACCTTC. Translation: CASRVTVRNYGYTF.

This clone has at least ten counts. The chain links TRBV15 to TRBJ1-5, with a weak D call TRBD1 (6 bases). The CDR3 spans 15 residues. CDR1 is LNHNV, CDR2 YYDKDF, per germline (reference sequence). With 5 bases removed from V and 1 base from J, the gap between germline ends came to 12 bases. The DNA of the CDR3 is TGTGCCACCAGCCTTGGGGGCAGAAGCAATCAGCCCCAGCATTTT. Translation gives CATSLGGRSNQPQHF.

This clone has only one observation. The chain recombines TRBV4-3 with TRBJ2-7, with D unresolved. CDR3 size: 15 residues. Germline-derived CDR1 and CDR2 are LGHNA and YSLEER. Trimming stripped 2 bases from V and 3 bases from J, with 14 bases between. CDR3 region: CASSQYDRPSYEQYF. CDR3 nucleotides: TGCGCCAGCAGCCAATATGATAGACCCAGCTACGAGCAGTACTTC.

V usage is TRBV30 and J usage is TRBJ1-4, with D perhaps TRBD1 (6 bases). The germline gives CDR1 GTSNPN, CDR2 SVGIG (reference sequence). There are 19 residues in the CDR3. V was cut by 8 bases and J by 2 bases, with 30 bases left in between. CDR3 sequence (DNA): TGTGCCCGTCTTATAAATGACGGGGGCAGGCGGCGCACTAATGAAAAACTGTTTTTT. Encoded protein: CARLINDGGRRRTNEKLFF.